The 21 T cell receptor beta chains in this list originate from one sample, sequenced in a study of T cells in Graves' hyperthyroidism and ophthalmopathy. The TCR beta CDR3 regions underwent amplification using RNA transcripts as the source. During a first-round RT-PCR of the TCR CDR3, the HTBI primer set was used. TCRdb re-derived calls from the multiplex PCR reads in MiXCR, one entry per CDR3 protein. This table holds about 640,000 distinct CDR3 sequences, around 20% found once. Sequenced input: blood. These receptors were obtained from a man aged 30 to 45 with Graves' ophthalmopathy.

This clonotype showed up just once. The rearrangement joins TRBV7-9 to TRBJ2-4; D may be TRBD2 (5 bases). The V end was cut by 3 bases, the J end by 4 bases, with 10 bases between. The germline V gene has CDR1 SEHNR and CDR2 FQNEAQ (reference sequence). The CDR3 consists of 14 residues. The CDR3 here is CASSLGAIKNIQYF. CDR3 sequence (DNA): TGTGCCAGCAGCTTGGGAGCGATAAAAAACATTCAGTACTTC.

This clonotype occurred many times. The CDR3 sequence: CASSPRDGSYEQYF. In DNA, the CDR3 is TGTGCCAGCAGTCCGAGGGACGGATCCTACGAGCAGTACTTC. This chain links TRBV2 with TRBJ2-7; D tentatively reads TRBD1 or TRBD2 (5 bases each). There are 14 residues in the CDR3. Trimming left V 5 bases short and J 1 base short, with 12 bases between. Germline values: CDR1 SNHLY, CDR2 FYNNEI.

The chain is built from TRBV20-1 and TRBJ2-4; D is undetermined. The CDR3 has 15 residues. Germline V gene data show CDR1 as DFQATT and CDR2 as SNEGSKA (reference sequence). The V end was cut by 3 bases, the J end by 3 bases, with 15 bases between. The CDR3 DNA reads TGCAGTGCTAGCCCGCATGCGGCGTACAAAAACATTCAGTACTTC. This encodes CSASPHAAYKNIQYF.

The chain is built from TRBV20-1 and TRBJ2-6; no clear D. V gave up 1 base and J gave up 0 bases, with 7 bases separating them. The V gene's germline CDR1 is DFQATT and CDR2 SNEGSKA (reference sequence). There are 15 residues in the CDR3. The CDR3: CSARARNSGANVLTF. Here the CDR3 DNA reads TGCAGTGCTAGAGCCCGGAACTCTGGGGCCAACGTCCTGACTTTC.

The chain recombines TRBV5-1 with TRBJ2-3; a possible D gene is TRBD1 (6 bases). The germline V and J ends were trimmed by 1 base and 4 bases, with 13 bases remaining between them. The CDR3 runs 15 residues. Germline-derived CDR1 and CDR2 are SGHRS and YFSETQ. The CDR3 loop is CASSLQGWGPDTQYF. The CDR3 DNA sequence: TGCGCCAGCAGCTTGCAGGGGTGGGGCCCAGATACGCAGTATTTT. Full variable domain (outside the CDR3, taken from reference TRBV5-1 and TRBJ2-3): KAGVTQTPRYLIKTRGQQVTLSCSPISGHRSVSWYQQTPGQGLQFLFEYFSETQRNKGNFPGRFSGRQFSNSRSEMNVSTLELGDSALYLCASSLQGWGPDTQYFGPGTRLTVL.

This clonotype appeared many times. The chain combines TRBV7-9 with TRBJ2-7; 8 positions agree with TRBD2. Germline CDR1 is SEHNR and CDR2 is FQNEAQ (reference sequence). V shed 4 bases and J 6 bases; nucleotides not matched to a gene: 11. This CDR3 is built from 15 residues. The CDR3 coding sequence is TGTGCCAGCAGCTCCCCCGGGACTAGTGTGGCCGAGCAGTACTTC. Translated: CASSSPGTSVAEQYF.

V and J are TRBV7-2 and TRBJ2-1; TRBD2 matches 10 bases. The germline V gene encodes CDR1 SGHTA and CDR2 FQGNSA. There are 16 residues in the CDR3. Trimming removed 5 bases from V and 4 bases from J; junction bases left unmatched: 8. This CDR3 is CASSNHASGSYNEQFF. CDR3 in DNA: TGTGCCAGCAGCAACCACGCTAGCGGGAGTTACAATGAGCAGTTCTTC.

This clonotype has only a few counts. The CDR3 DNA follows: TGCGCCAGCAGCTTGGGGATAGCGACAATGGGGGATACGCAGTATTTT. It translates to CASSLGIATMGDTQYF. The chain is built from TRBV5-1 and TRBJ2-3; a weak D match, TRBD2 (5 bases). Germline CDR1 and CDR2: SGHRS and YFSETQ. V lost 0 bases and J lost 6, with 17 bases in between. The CDR3 sequence is 16 residues long.

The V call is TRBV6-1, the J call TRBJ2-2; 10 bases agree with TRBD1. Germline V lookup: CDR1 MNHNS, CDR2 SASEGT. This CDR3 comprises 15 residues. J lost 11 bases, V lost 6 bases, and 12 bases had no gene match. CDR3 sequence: CASRPGTGAAGELFF. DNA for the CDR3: TGTGCCAGCAGGCCCGGGACAGGGGCGGCGGGAGAGCTGTTTTTT.

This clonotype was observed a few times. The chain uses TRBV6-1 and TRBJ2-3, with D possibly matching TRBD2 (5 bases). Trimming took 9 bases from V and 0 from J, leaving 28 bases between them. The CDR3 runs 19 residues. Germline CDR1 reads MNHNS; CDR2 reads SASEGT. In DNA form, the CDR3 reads TGTGCCAGGGGGTTTGGGGAGAATCACAGCCCATCTAGCACAGATACGCAGTATTTT. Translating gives CARGFGENHSPSSTDTQYF.

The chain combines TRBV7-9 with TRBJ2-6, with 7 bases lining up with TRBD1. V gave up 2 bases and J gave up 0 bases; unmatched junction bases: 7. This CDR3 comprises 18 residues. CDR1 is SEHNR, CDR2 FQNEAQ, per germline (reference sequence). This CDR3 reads CASSLSPRQGSGANVLTF. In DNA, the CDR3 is TGTGCCAGCAGCTTATCCCCTCGACAGGGCTCTGGGGCCAACGTCCTGACTTTC.

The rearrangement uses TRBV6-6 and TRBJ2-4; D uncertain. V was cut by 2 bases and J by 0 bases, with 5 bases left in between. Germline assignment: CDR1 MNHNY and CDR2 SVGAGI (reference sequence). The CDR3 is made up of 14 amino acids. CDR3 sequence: CASSYDLAKNIQYF. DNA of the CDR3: TGTGCCAGCAGTTACGACTTAGCCAAAAACATTCAGTACTTC.

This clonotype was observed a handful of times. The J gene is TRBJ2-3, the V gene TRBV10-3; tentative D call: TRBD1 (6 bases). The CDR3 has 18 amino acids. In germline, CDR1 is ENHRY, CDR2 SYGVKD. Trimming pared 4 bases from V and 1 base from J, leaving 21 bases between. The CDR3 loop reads CAISGGRQAEMGTDTQYF. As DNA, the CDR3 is TGTGCCATCAGTGGAGGGAGACAGGCCGAAATGGGCACAGATACGCAGTATTTT.

CDR3 in DNA: TGTGCCAGCAGCTTGACGGATTGGGAGAACGAGCAGTACTTC. This sequence encodes CASSLTDWENEQYF. The chain joins TRBV5-4 to TRBJ2-7, with TRBD2 as a possible D gene (5 bases). Trimming pared 1 base from V and 5 bases from J, leaving 13 bases between. CDR3 length: 14 amino acids. CDR1 SGHNT and CDR2 YYREEE come from the germline V gene (reference sequence).

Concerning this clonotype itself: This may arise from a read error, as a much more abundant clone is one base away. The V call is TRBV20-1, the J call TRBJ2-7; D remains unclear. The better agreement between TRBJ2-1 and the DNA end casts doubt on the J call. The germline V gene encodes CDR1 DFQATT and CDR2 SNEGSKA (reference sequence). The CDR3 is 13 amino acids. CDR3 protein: CSARSPRSYEQFF. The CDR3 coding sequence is TGCAGTGCTAGGTCCCCGAGGTCCTACGAGCAGTTCTTC.

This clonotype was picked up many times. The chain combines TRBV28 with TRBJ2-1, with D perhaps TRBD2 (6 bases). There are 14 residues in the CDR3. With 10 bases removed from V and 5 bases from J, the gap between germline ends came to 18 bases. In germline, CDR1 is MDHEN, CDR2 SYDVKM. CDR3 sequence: CATSVGGNNNEQFF. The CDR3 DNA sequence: TGTGCCACCTCTGTGGGCGGGAACAACAATGAGCAGTTCTTC.

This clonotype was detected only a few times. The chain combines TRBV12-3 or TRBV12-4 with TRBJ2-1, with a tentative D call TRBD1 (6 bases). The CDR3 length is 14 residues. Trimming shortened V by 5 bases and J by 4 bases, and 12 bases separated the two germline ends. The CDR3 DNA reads TGTGCCAGCAGTCCGACAGGAAATTACAATGAGCAGTTCTTC. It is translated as CASSPTGNYNEQFF.

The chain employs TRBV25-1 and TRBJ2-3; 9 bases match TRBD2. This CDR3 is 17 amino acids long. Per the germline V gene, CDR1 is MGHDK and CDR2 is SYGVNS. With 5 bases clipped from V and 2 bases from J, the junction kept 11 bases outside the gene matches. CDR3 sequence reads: CASSLLNSGGVTDTQYF. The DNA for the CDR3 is TGTGCCAGCAGTTTGCTGAATAGCGGGGGAGTCACAGATACGCAGTATTTT.

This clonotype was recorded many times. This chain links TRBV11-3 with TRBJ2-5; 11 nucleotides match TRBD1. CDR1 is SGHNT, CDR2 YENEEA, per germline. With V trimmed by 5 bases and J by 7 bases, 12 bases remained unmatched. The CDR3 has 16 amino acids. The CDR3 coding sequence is TGTGCCAGCAGCACCATCCGGGACAGGGGGATAGGGACCCAGTACTTC. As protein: CASSTIRDRGIGTQYF.

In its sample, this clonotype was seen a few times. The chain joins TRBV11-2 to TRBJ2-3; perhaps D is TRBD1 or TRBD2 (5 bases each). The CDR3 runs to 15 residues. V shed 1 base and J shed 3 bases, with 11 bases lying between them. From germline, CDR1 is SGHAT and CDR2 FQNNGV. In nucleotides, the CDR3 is TGTGCCAGCAGCTTAGGGGGGAGCACGACAGATACGCAGTATTTT. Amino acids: CASSLGGSTTDTQYF. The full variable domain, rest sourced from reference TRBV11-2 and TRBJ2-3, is EAGVAQSPRYKIIEKRQSVAFWCNPISGHATLYWYQQILGQGPKLLIQFQNNGVVDDSQLPKDRFSAERLKGVDSTLKIQPAKLEDSAVYLCASSLGGSTTDTQYFGPGTRLTVL.

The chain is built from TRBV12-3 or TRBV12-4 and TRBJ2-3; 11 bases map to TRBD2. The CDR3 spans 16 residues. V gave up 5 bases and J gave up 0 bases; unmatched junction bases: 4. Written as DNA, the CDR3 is TGTGCCAGCAGTCAGGGACTAGCGGATAGCACAGATACGCAGTATTTT. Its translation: CASSQGLADSTDTQYF.